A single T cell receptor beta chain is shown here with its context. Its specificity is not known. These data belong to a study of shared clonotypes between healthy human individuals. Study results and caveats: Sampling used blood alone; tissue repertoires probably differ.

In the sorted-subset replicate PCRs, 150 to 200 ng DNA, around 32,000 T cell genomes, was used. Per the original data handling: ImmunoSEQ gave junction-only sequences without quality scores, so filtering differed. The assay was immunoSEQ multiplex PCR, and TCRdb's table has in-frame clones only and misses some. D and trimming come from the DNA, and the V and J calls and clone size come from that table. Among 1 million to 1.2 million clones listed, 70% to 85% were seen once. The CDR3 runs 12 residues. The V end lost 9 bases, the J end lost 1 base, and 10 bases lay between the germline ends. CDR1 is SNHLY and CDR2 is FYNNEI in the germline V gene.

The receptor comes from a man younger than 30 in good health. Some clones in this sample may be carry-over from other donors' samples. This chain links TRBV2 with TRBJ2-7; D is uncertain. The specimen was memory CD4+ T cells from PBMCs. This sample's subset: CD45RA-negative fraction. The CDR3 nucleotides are TGTGCCAGGGGCAGGAGTTCCTACGAGCAGTACTTC. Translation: CARGRSSYEQYF.